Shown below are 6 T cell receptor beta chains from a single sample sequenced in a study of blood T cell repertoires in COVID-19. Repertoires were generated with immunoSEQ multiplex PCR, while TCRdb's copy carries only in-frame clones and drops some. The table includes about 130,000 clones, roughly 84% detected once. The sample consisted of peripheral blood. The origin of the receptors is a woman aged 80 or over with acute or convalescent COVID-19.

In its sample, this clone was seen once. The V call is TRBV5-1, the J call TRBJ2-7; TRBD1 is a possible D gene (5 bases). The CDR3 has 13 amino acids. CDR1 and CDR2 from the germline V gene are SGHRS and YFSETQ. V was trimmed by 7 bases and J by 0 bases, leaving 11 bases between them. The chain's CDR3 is CASGQGSSYEQYF. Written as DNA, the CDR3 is TGCGCCAGCGGTCAGGGTAGCTCCTACGAGCAGTACTTC.

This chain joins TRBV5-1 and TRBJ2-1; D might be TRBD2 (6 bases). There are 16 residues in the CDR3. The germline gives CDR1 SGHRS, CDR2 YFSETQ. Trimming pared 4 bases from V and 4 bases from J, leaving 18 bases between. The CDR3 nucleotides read TGCGCCAGCAGCGTGCTGCCGGGACTGAATTACAATGAGCAGTTCTTC. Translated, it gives CASSVLPGLNYNEQFF.

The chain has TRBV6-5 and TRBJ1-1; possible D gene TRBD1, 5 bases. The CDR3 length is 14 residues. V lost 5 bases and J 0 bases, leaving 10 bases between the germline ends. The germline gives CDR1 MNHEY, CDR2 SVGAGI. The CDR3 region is CASSLRAMNTEAFF. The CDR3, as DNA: TGTGCCAGCAGTCTCAGGGCGATGAACACTGAAGCTTTCTTT.

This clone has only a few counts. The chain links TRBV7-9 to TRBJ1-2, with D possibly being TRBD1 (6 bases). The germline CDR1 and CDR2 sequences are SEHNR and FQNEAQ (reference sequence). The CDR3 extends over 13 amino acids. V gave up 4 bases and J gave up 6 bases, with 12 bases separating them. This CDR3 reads CASSYTKGDGYTF. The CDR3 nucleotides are TGTGCCAGCAGCTACACGAAGGGGGATGGCTACACCTTC.

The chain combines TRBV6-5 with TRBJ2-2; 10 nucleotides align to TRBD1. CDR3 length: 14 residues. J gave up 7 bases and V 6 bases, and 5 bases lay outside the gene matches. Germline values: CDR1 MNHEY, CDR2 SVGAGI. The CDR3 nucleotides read TGTGCCAGCAGGAGACAGGGGGCGGACGGGGAGCTGTTTTTT. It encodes CASRRQGADGELFF.

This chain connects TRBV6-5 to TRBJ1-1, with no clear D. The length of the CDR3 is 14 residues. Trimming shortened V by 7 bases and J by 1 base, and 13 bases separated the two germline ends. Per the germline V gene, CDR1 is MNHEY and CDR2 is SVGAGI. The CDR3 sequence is CASNYLGENTEAFF. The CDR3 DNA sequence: TGTGCCAGCAACTACCTCGGGGAGAACACTGAAGCTTTCTTT.